This T cell receptor (beta chain) was sequenced for a study of patients and donors after allogeneic stem cell transplantation (dated by TCRdb to between 2020 and 2021). This clonotype has a handful of counts. Its antigen is currently not known. The input lacks base qualities; no much larger clone sits a single base away. Libraries were made using RT-PCR. Sequencing relied on a NextSeq 550. The public reads were reprocessed in TCRdb via fastp at Q25 and MiXCR, keeping in-frame beta chains. Records with the same CDR3 protein are collapsed into one entry carrying the most frequent genes and DNA. The sample contains about a million distinct CDR3 sequences, more than 15% of them found a single time. 5% to 7.5% of the sample lies in the top ten. Here V drops 8 bases and J drops 2 bases, and the junction holds 8 bases not matched to any gene. Looking up the germline V gene yields CDR1 MGHRA and CDR2 YSYEKL. The CDR3 numbers 15 residues from cysteine through phenylalanine. The entry retains the CDR3 DNA only, 45 bases that are in frame from base 1.

This receptor was identified in a human donor who was either an allogeneic HSCT recipient or a stem cell or donor lymphocyte infusion donor (not recorded which). It is not recorded whose cells these are; they may come from a transplant donor. This receptor chain uses TRBV4-1 and TRBJ2-7; TRBD1 agrees with 11 junctional bases. Input material: blood, either unsorted or a sorted T cell fraction (not recorded which). The nucleotide sequence is given as TGCGCCAGCGCGACATTGGGACAGGGGGCCTACGAGCAGTACTTC. It specifies CASATLGQGAYEQYF.